Shown below are 18 T cell receptor beta chains from a single sample sequenced in a study of CD8 T cells in Susac syndrome. An amount of RNA that ranged from roughly 0.45 to 1 ug was reverse transcribed with random hexamers. TCRdb re-analysed the immunoSEQ multiplex PCR reads in MiXCR, keeping a single row per CDR3 protein. The data show some 200,000 distinct CDR3 sequences, with 90% to 97% seen just once and around 0.096% held by the top ten. Sequencing was carried out using CD4+ T cells from PBMCs. These receptors were collected from a human donor with Susac syndrome.

The rearrangement joins TRBV6-4 to TRBJ1-2, with D maybe TRBD1 (5 bases). The V end was cut by 3 bases, the J end by 4 bases, with 15 bases between. Germline assignment: CDR1 MRHNA and CDR2 SNTAGT. The CDR3 has 15 amino acids. The CDR3 loop reads CASSEGGKDIYGYTF. As DNA, the CDR3 is TGTGCCAGCAGTGAGGGGGGGAAGGACATCTATGGCTACACCTTC.

This chain connects TRBV20-1 to TRBJ2-1; D is possibly TRBD1 (5 bases). Germline CDR1 and CDR2: DFQATT and SNEGSKA (reference sequence). V was shortened by 6 bases and J by 6 bases, with 18 bases between the two germline ends. CDR3 length: 14 amino acids. The chain's CDR3 is CSAQGGSFGNEQFF. The DNA for the CDR3 is TGCAGTGCCCAGGGTGGTAGTTTTGGCAATGAGCAGTTCTTC.

V usage is TRBV14 and J usage is TRBJ1-2; D is unresolved. Trimming left V 2 bases short and J 7 bases short, with 11 bases between. Germline values: CDR1 SGHDN, CDR2 FVKESK. This CDR3 region has 13 residues. CDR3 sequence (DNA): TGTGCCAGCAGCCAAAGATCGGGGTTTGGCTACACCTTC. It translates to CASSQRSGFGYTF.

The V call is TRBV28, the J call TRBJ2-5; no definite D call. Germline CDR1 and CDR2: MDHEN and SYDVKM. Trimming removed 6 bases at V and 4 bases at J, with 21 bases between. This CDR3 is 16 amino acids long. This CDR3 reads CASRTWSARPGETQYF. The DNA of the CDR3 is TGTGCCAGCAGAACATGGTCCGCTAGGCCGGGAGAGACCCAGTACTTC.

The genes are TRBV12-3 or TRBV12-4 and TRBJ2-3, with D possibly being TRBD2 (5 bases). The CDR3 sequence is 11 residues long. V lost 6 bases, J lost 5 bases, and 6 bases lay in between. CDR3 residues: CASRGRDTQYF. CDR3 in DNA: TGTGCCAGCAGAGGGAGAGATACGCAGTATTTT.

This clonotype was detected once. This chain's CDR3 is CASSAPGTSGNLRRSTGELFF. CDR3 bases: TGTGCCAGCAGCGCCCCCGGGACTAGCGGCAACCTTCGCCGGAGCACCGGGGAGCTGTTTTTT. This chain connects TRBV11-2 to TRBJ2-2; 11 bases map to TRBD2. Looked up from germline, CDR1 is SGHAT and CDR2 is FQNNGV. The J segment lost 4 bases and the V segment lost 5 bases, leaving 21 bases of the junction unmatched. CDR3 length equals 21 residues. Full variable domain (rest looked up from reference TRBV11-2 and TRBJ2-2): EAGVAQSPRYKIIEKRQSVAFWCNPISGHATLYWYQQILGQGPKLLIQFQNNGVVDDSQLPKDRFSAERLKGVDSTLKIQPAKLEDSAVYLCASSAPGTSGNLRRSTGELFFGEGSRLTVL.

The V call is TRBV5-1, the J call TRBJ2-5; 9 bases are a match to TRBD2. This CDR3 has 17 residues. Germline V gene lookup returns CDR1 SGHRS and CDR2 YFSETQ. Trimming took 0 bases from V and 6 from J; bases not matched to a gene: 12. CDR3 in DNA: TGCGCCAGCAGCTTGGCCTCCGGCGGGGGGGGTGCACAGACCCAGTACTTC. It is translated as CASSLASGGGGAQTQYF.

The rearrangement uses TRBV20-1 and TRBJ2-2, with D possibly being TRBD2 (6 bases). Germline CDR1 reads DFQATT; CDR2 reads SNEGSKA (reference sequence). The CDR3 has 16 amino acids. Trimming stripped 2 bases from V and 6 bases from J, with 19 bases between. This chain's CDR3 is CSARPPSGGIAGELFF. The CDR3 DNA sequence: TGCAGTGCTAGACCCCCCTCTGGAGGGATCGCCGGGGAGCTGTTTTTT.

CDR3 sequence reads: CASSRAGMQETQYF. The CDR3 nucleotides are TGTGCCAGCTCACGAGCAGGGATGCAAGAGACCCAGTACTTC. The V and J genes are TRBV18 and TRBJ2-5, with a tentative D call TRBD1 (5 bases). The CDR3 is made up of 14 amino acids. Trimming left V 4 bases short and J 2 bases short, with 11 bases between. Germline lookup yields CDR1 KGHSH and CDR2 LQKENI.

This chain links TRBV5-4 with TRBJ1-3, with 8 bases lining up with TRBD1. Germline loops: CDR1 SGHNT, CDR2 YYREEE (reference sequence). The J segment lost 3 bases and the V segment lost 1 base, leaving 6 bases of the junction unmatched. This CDR3 has 16 amino acids. CDR3 amino acids: CASSLQGATNGNTIYF. The CDR3 DNA sequence: TGTGCCAGCAGCTTGCAGGGGGCGACTAATGGAAACACCATATATTTT.

This chain links TRBV19 with TRBJ2-2; maybe TRBD1 (6 bases). The CDR3 contains 14 residues. V shed 8 bases and J shed 3 bases, with 13 bases lying between them. The germline CDR1 and CDR2 sequences are LNHDA and SQIVND (reference sequence). The CDR3 DNA sequence: TGTGCCAGTCGACGGGACACGTACACCGGGGAGCTGTTTTTT. Translation: CASRRDTYTGELFF.

The gene calls are TRBV30 and TRBJ2-7, with D maybe TRBD2 (5 bases). Per germline, CDR1 GTSNPN and CDR2 SVGIG (reference sequence). V dropped 3 bases and J dropped 7 bases, with 13 bases sitting between them. CDR3 size: 12 residues. The DNA for the CDR3 is TGTGCCTGGAGGAGGGCCGTAGGAGAGCAGTACTTC. As protein: CAWRRAVGEQYF.

This sequence joins TRBV5-1 and TRBJ2-6; the D is unclear. CDR3 length equals 13 residues. Deletions cut 6 bases from V and 0 bases from J, with 4 bases between. The germline gives CDR1 SGHRS, CDR2 YFSETQ. The CDR3 here is CASKDSGANVLTF. DNA for the CDR3: TGCGCCAGCAAGGACTCTGGGGCCAACGTCCTGACTTTC.

The chain has TRBV20-1 and TRBJ2-7, with 9 bases that match TRBD1. CDR3 length: 13 residues. CDR1 DFQATT and CDR2 SNEGSKA come from the germline V gene (reference sequence). The V gene end was trimmed by 6 bases and the J gene end by 3 bases; junction bases not matched to a gene: 6. The CDR3 region is CSAGTGTFYEQYF. The CDR3 nucleotides are TGCAGTGCCGGGACAGGGACGTTCTACGAGCAGTACTTC.

The V call is TRBV5-8, the J call TRBJ1-4; D is undetermined. V was pared by 1 base and J by 1 base, with 8 bases between. The CDR3 extends over 15 amino acids. The V gene's germline CDR1 is SGHTS and CDR2 YDEGEE. The CDR3 sequence is CASSLLMRTNEKLFF. CDR3 DNA sequence: TGTGCCAGCAGCTTGTTGATGAGAACTAATGAAAAACTGTTTTTT.

The V call is TRBV5-1, the J call TRBJ2-1; D possibly corresponds to TRBD1 (6 bases). The CDR3 is 14 residues long. Germline values: CDR1 SGHRS, CDR2 YFSETQ. The germline V and J ends were trimmed by 3 bases and 7 bases, with 14 bases remaining between them. In DNA, the CDR3 is TGCGCCAGCAGCTACGAGACAGGTAAAAATGAGCAGTTCTTC. As protein: CASSYETGKNEQFF.

The genes are TRBV12-3 or TRBV12-4 and TRBJ2-5, with TRBD2 matching over 8 bases. Trimming removed 3 bases from V and 3 bases from J; junction bases left unmatched: 3. There are 14 residues in the CDR3. The CDR3 reads CASSFGGAEETQYF. Written as DNA, the CDR3 is TGTGCCAGCAGTTTCGGGGGGGCTGAAGAGACCCAGTACTTC.

The V call is TRBV23-1, the J call TRBJ1-5, with D perhaps matching TRBD1 (6 bases). TRBV23-1 is an ORF, and what it does is uncertain. V lost 3 bases and J lost 5, with 17 bases in between. This CDR3 spans 16 amino acids. The CDR3 region is CASSHPTNRDYQPQHF. CDR3 nucleotide sequence: TGCGCCAGCAGTCACCCCACAAACAGGGACTATCAGCCCCAGCATTTT.